The clone carrying this T cell receptor beta chain was seen a single time. The sample is drawn from a study of shared clonotypes between healthy human individuals. Deep was the level at which the assay was run. The sorted-subset replicate PCRs were given about 200 ng DNA, which is approximately 30,000 T cell genomes. Here immunoSEQ multiplex PCR was the method, and the copy in TCRdb shows in-frame clones only, minus some. This table holds 2 million to 2.5 million clones, around 90% found once. A CD45RA+ naive subset and a CD45RA-negative memory subset were split from CD4+ cells. The CDR3 sequence is 19 residues long.

The source of this sequence is a man younger than 35 in good health. Some clones in this sample may be carry-over from other donors' samples. The gene calls are TRBV12-1 and TRBJ2-2; the table's D call, TRBD2, has no DNA check behind it. TRBV12-1 is assigned pseudogene status. Source material: naive CD4+ T cells from PBMCs. Stated subset: CD45RA+ positively selected. The CDR3 DNA is TGTGCCAGCAGCTTTGGATGCTGGGGGGGGCCAGCGAACACCGGGGAGCTGTTTTTT. The encoded protein is CASSFGCWGGPANTGELFF.